The sample holds a few counts of the clone carrying this TCR beta chain. Its antigen is as yet unknown. Treatment: roughly 10-day PBMC culture with coronavirus spike peptide pools or control peptides (ViraFEST assay). By negative selection, CD4+ T cells were isolated once culture had run for about 10 days. Cultured CD4+ T cell DNA was sequenced using the Oncomine TCR Beta short-read assay. It was from cultured CD4+ T cells that genomic DNA was extracted. TCRdb redid the calling of the PCR reads with MiXCR, one entry per CDR3 protein. The sample carries about 19,000 distinct CDR3 sequences, 45% to 50% recorded once. The data originate from a study of vaccination and CD4 T cells after COVID-19. The wider study: Convalescent donors totaled six males and four females, including two who were Hispanic. Overlapping spike peptides of SARS-CoV-2, HCoV-NL63, HCoV-OC43 and HCoV-229E stimulated the cells.

The CDR3 sequence is 13 residues long. The germline CDR1 and CDR2 sequences are MNHNS and SASEGT. With 4 bases clipped from V and 4 bases from J, the junction kept 3 bases outside the gene matches. The origin of this receptor is a human donor who had recovered from COVID-19. The chain joins TRBV6-1 to TRBJ2-7; TRBD2 aligns across 8 bases. Sequencing was performed on CD4+ T cells from blood, cultured in vitro. The CDR3 here is CASSATSGYEQYF. The CDR3 DNA reads TGTGCCAGCAGTGCTACTAGCGGATACGAGCAGTACTTC.